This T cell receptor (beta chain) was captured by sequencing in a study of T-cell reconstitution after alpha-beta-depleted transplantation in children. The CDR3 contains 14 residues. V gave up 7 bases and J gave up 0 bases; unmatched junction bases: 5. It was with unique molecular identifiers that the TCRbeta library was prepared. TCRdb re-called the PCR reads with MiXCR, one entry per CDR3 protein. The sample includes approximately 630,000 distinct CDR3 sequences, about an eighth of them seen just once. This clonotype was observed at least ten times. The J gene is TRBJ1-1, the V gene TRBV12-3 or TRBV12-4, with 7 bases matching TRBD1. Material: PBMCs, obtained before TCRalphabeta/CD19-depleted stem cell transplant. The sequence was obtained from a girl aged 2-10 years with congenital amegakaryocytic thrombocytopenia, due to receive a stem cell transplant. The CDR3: CASIQGGMNTEAFF. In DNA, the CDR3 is TGTGCCAGCATTCAGGGGGGTATGAACACTGAAGCTTTCTTT.